This record concerns one T cell receptor (beta chain) sequence. Which antigen it targets is not known. There are no base qualities to consult, and no much larger clone falls within one base. The instrument given in TCRdb is Illumina HiSeq 1500. Clones were called with MiXCR by TCRdb after fastp trimmed the public reads at Q25, and only in-frame beta chains were retained. Rows with a matching CDR3 protein are joined into one entry that keeps the most common DNA and genes. This sample gives 200,000 or so distinct CDR3 sequences in total; about 40% of them show up just once. The leading ten clones occupy more than 50% of the sample. This sample is part of a study of T cell repertoires in cytomegalovirus infection (dated by TCRdb to the late 2010s). For the study in its entirety: Recently identified HLA-C-restricted CMV epitopes, whose presentation resists viral immunomodulation, were targeted by peptide stimulations together with well-studied HLA-B-restricted epitopes. Because public TCR beta signatures pointed to carriage of CMV infection together with the matching HLA type, the HLA type of each donor mattered for the analysis. The study at large found these results: The ex vivo response was dominated by HLA-C-restricted CMV-specific TCR beta clonotypes, which also provided the single most frequent clonotype in two of eight donors. Carriers of CMV infection plus the relevant HLA type were discriminated by the cumulative frequency of public TCR beta family members in the study cohort and in an independent roughly 350-donor cohort.

The label giving this sample's treatment or condition can be read as: in vitro stimulation with specific CMV peptide epitopes to enrich CMV-specific T cells. Spanning cysteine to phenylalanine, the CDR3 consists of 16 amino acids. Only the CDR3 portion is preserved as DNA: 48 bases, with reading frame beginning at the first base. As encoded in the germline V gene (reference sequence), CDR1 is LNHDA while CDR2 is SQIVND. The germline ends are 16 bases apart after V is trimmed by 7 bases and J by 1 base. This TCR was sampled from a human donor in good health (CMV status not recorded). Some clones in this sample may be carry-over from other donors' samples. Recombination linked TRBV19 to TRBJ2-2, with a weak D call of TRBD2 (5 bases match). Sequenced material: CD8+ T cells from cultured PBMCs, taken from culture after CMV antigen stimulation. DNA sequence: TGTGCCAGTACCCCCATACGGGAAGGGAACACCGGGGAGCTGTTTTTT. This translates into CASTPIREGNTGELFF.